This T cell receptor (beta chain) emerged from a study of blood T cell repertoires in COVID-19. Study-wide background: Sources were T cells, B-cell-depleted T cells, or PBMCs; the material itself was cDNA or gDNA.

The CDR3 has 13 amino acids. CDR1 is SNHLY, CDR2 FYNNEI, per germline. V lost 6 bases and J lost 4, with 12 bases in between. TCRdb keeps only in-frame clones here, not all; method: immunoSEQ multiplex PCR. The profile shows 160,000 or so clones, roughly 82% of them singletons. Self-reported history from a screening survey and questionnaire set each donor's cohort. V usage is TRBV2 and J usage is TRBJ1-1; TRBD1 might be the D (6 bases). Sequenced sample: PBMCs or T cells enriched from blood (not recorded which). The receptor's source is a man aged 50-59 years who had recovered from COVID-19. The CDR3 sequence: CASREGGITEAFF. The CDR3 DNA is TGTGCCAGCAGGGAGGGGGGGATCACTGAAGCTTTCTTT.